Listed below are T cell receptor beta chains from one sample, sequenced in a study of technical replicates of blood from several donors. TCRdb's table, derived via immunoSEQ multiplex PCR, lists solely in-frame clones and lacks some. The table lists 91,000 or so clones, about 95% of them singletons. Sequencing was done on a sample of T cells isolated from PBMCs. The receptors come from a human donor in good health. The CDR3 runs from the conserved cysteine through the conserved F or W. A D gene is named only where the DNA matches it firmly. Only some rows state a clone size, as once, few, many or a class for expanded clones.

CASISQREGLNEQFF	TGTGCCAGCATAAGTCAGCGGGAGGGTCTCAATGAGCAGTTCTTC	TRBD2	TRBV27	NA	15	TRBJ2-1
CASSYQAGALYEQYF	TGTGCCAGCAGTTATCAAGCGGGAGCGCTCTACGAGCAGTACTTC	TRBD2	TRBV27	NA	15	TRBJ2-7
CASVQGSAYTF	TGTGCTAGTGTACAGGGGAGTGCATACACCTTC	TRBD1	TRBV12-5	NA	11	TRBJ1-2
CAISGGTGGANEQFF	TGTGCCATCAGTGGTGGGACAGGGGGGGCCAATGAGCAGTTCTTC	TRBD1	TRBV10-3	NA	15	TRBJ2-1
CASSHSLAGGETQYF	TGTGCCAGCAGCCATTCGCTTGCGGGAGGAGAGACCCAGTACTTC	TRBD2	TRBV7-2	NA	15	TRBJ2-5
CASSIDRGYYGYTF	TGTGCCAGTAGTATCGACAGGGGGTACTATGGCTACACCTTC	TRBD1	TRBV19	NA	14	TRBJ1-2
CASSSDGVMNRAFF	TGTGCCAGCAGCTCCGACGGGGTCATGAATCGAGCTTTCTTT	NA	TRBV7-9	NA	14	TRBJ1-1
CASSVTGIEQYF	TGTGCCAGCAGTGTGACAGGGATCGAGCAGTACTTC	TRBD1	TRBV6-1	NA	12	TRBJ2-7
CAIFGTSGATTSLEQYF	TGTGCCATCTTCGGGACTAGCGGGGCTACTACGAGTTTAGAGCAGTACTTC	TRBD2	TRBV2	NA	17	TRBJ2-7
CATSSRPANTEAFF	TGTGCCACCAGTTCCAGGCCTGCGAACACTGAAGCTTTCTTT	NA	TRBV15	few	14	TRBJ1-1
CASSGGHNTEAFF	TGTGCCAGCAGTGGGGGACATAACACTGAAGCTTTCTTT	NA	TRBV6-5	NA	13	TRBJ1-1
CASSPEGARLAEAFF	TGTGCCAGCAGCCCCGAGGGGGCGCGTCTCGCTGAAGCTTTCTTT	TRBD1	TRBV7-2	NA	15	TRBJ1-1
CASSMSAGQGYYGYTF	TGTGCCAGTAGTATGTCTGCAGGCCAGGGGTACTATGGCTACACCTTC	NA	TRBV19	NA	16	TRBJ1-2
CASSYIRGTEAFF	TGTGCCAGCAGTTACATAAGAGGCACTGAAGCTTTCTTT	NA	TRBV6-5	NA	13	TRBJ1-1
CASSLETGSSSYEQYF	TGTGCCAGCAGCTTAGAAACGGGAAGTAGCTCCTACGAGCAGTACTTC	NA	TRBV7-9	NA	16	TRBJ2-7
CALVGDSFSYEQYF	TGTGCCCTGGTCGGGGACAGCTTCTCCTACGAGCAGTACTTC	TRBD1	TRBV30	NA	14	TRBJ2-7
CASSYQTSGMYIQYF	TGTGCCAGCAGTTACCAGACTAGCGGGATGTACATTCAGTACTTC	TRBD2	TRBV6-5	once	15	TRBJ2-4
CASTLEGRETEAFF	TGTGCCAGCACTCTGGAGGGAAGGGAGACTGAAGCTTTCTTT	NA	TRBV11-2	once	14	TRBJ1-1
CASSGTSGRGNEQYF	TGTGCCAGCTCCGGGACTAGCGGGAGAGGGAACGAGCAGTACTTC	TRBD2	TRBV5-6	NA	15	TRBJ2-7
CASSFLPDWGQETQYF	TGTGCCAGCAGTTTTCTCCCGGACTGGGGCCAAGAGACCCAGTACTTC	NA	TRBV6-5	once	16	TRBJ2-5
CASSTSIGAYEQYF	TGTGCCAGCTCCACTAGCATCGGGGCCTACGAGCAGTACTTC	NA	TRBV18	NA	14	TRBJ2-7
CASSLKGGGQGYEKLFF	TGTGCCAGCAGCTTAAAAGGGGGGGGACAGGGTTATGAAAAACTGTTTTTT	TRBD1	TRBV11-2	NA	17	TRBJ1-4
CASTPLIGRAGGWYGYTF	TGTGCCAGTACCCCTCTTATTGGAAGAGCAGGGGGCTGGTATGGCTACACCTTC	TRBD1	TRBV19	NA	18	TRBJ1-2
CASSLAGDADTQYF	TGTGCCAGCAGCTTAGCGGGAGATGCAGATACGCAGTATTTT	NA	TRBV7-9	NA	14	TRBJ2-3
CASSSTGTSTDTQYF	TGTGCCAGCAGCTCGACCGGGACTAGCACAGATACGCAGTATTTT	NA	TRBV7-9	once	15	TRBJ2-3
CASRGGPSNQPQHF	TGTGCCAGCAGAGGGGGCCCTAGCAATCAGCCCCAGCATTTT	TRBD1	TRBV6-5	NA	14	TRBJ1-5
CAWKAGTANYEQYF	TGTGCCTGGAAGGCTGGGACAGCGAACTACGAGCAGTACTTC	TRBD1	TRBV30	NA	14	TRBJ2-7
CAISTGNYGYTF	TGTGCCATCAGCACAGGGAACTATGGCTACACCTTC	NA	TRBV10-3	NA	12	TRBJ1-2
CASNTSGIPSYEQYF	TGCGCCAGTAACACTAGCGGGATCCCTTCCTACGAGCAGTACTTC	TRBD2	TRBV10-1	NA	15	TRBJ2-7
CASSPLADFSYEQYF	TGTGCCAGCAGCCCACTAGCGGACTTCTCCTACGAGCAGTACTTC	TRBD2	TRBV6-5	once	15	TRBJ2-7
CASSLSLSGRFTDTQYF	TGTGCCAGCAGCTTAAGTTTAAGCGGGAGGTTCACAGATACGCAGTATTTT	TRBD2	TRBV7-2	NA	17	TRBJ2-3
CASSPNSGDEQFF	TGTGCCAGCAGCCCCAACTCGGGGGATGAGCAGTTCTTC	NA	TRBV9	once	13	TRBJ2-1
CAISPGQGGPEKLFF	TGTGCCATCAGCCCCGGACAGGGAGGTCCTGAAAAACTGTTTTTT	TRBD1	TRBV10-3	NA	15	TRBJ1-4
CASSVAASGMGYNEQFF	TGTGCCAGCAGCGTAGCGGCTAGCGGGATGGGCTACAATGAGCAGTTCTTC	TRBD2	TRBV9	NA	17	TRBJ2-1
CASSLLVTGNEQFF	TGTGCCAGCAGCTTGCTAGTCACCGGGAATGAGCAGTTCTTC	NA	TRBV7-8	NA	14	TRBJ2-1
CASTDAGGPTNEQFF	TGTGCCAGCACCGATGCGGGAGGGCCTACCAATGAGCAGTTCTTC	TRBD2	TRBV6-5	NA	15	TRBJ2-1
CASSRNSDMNTEAFF	TGTGCCAGCAGCCGAAACAGTGATATGAACACTGAAGCTTTCTTT	NA	TRBV2	NA	15	TRBJ1-1
CSVRGGRTYEQYF	TGCAGCGTTCGGGGTGGGCGGACCTACGAGCAGTACTTC	NA	TRBV29-1	NA	13	TRBJ2-7
CASSIASGGTTDTQYF	TGTGCCAGTAGTATTGCTAGCGGGGGAACCACAGATACGCAGTATTTT	TRBD2	TRBV19	NA	16	TRBJ2-3
CASGSNQPQHF	TGTGCTAGTGGTTCAAATCAGCCCCAGCATTTT	NA	TRBV12-5	once	11	TRBJ1-5
CALYRGTLYEQYF	TGTGCCTTATACAGGGGGACTCTCTACGAGCAGTACTTC	TRBD1	TRBV30	NA	13	TRBJ2-7
CASSTHRGQSGNTIYF	TGTGCCAGCAGCACACACAGGGGGCAAAGTGGAAACACCATATATTTT	TRBD1	TRBV11-3	once	16	TRBJ1-3
CASSLVPGKNEQYF	TGTGCCAGCAGCTTAGTACCCGGGAAAAACGAGCAGTACTTC	NA	TRBV7-9	NA	14	TRBJ2-7
CASSRPRGRGQQPGETQYF	TGTGCCAGCAGCAGACCCCGCGGGAGGGGACAACAACCGGGGGAGACCCAGTACTTC	TRBD2	TRBV5-6	NA	19	TRBJ2-5
CAISGETSTDTQYF	TGTGCCATCAGTGGAGAGACTAGCACAGATACGCAGTATTTT	NA	TRBV10-3	NA	14	TRBJ2-3
CASSVYGGDTEAFF	TGCGCCAGCAGCGTTTACGGGGGGGACACTGAAGCTTTCTTT	NA	TRBV5-1	NA	14	TRBJ1-1
CASSSGTGVVYEQYF	TGTGCCAGTAGTTCCGGGACAGGGGTGGTATACGAGCAGTACTTC	TRBD1	TRBV19	NA	15	TRBJ2-7
CASSLVGGEGEQYF	TGCGCCAGCAGCTTGGTGGGCGGGGAGGGCGAGCAGTACTTC	TRBD2	TRBV5-1	NA	14	TRBJ2-7
CASSVAQGQYTYEQYF	TGTGCCAGCAGCGTGGCCCAGGGGCAGTATACCTACGAGCAGTACTTC	NA	TRBV9	NA	16	TRBJ2-7